This passage covers 7 T cell receptor beta chains from one sample sequenced in a study of chemoradiotherapy in HPV16-positive cancers. The repertoire was sequenced with immunoSEQ multiplex PCR; TCRdb's copy has only in-frame clones and lacks some. There are about 20,000 clones in the sample; over 75% occur only once, and around 2% lies in the top ten. Sequencing was performed on blood, taken from a patient who underwent chemoradiotherapy. These receptors all stem from a human donor with HPV-associated anogenital cancer.

The table lists this clone with a count of one. The V call is TRBV19, the J call TRBJ1-1; weak D call: TRBD1 (6 bases). The CDR3 extends over 12 amino acids. V gave up 8 bases and J gave up 5 bases, with 12 bases separating them. Germline CDR1 and CDR2: LNHDA and SQIVND (reference sequence). CDR3 sequence: CASSQGSTEAFF. The CDR3 nucleotides read TGTGCCAGTTCTCAGGGGAGTACTGAAGCTTTCTTT.

The chain employs TRBV7-3 and TRBJ2-3; 9 bases fit TRBD2. The CDR3 contains 16 residues. The V segment lost 5 bases and the J segment 2 bases; nucleotides outside the gene matches: 8. Germline values: CDR1 SGHTA, CDR2 FQGTGA. The CDR3 spells CASSPQRGDPTDTQYF. The CDR3 region has the DNA TGTGCCAGCAGCCCTCAGCGGGGGGACCCCACAGATACGCAGTATTTT.

This clone has a single count. The chain combines TRBV9 with TRBJ2-1; TRBD2 matches at 10 bases. The CDR3 length is 17 residues. In germline, CDR1 is SGDLS, CDR2 YYNGEE. Trimming removed 3 bases from V and 6 bases from J; junction bases left unmatched: 12. DNA of the CDR3: TGTGCCAGCAGCGAACCCTCGGAGCGGGGGGGCCCCAATGAGCAGTTCTTC. Protein product: CASSEPSERGGPNEQFF.

The rearrangement joins TRBV11-2 to TRBJ2-3, with a possible D match to TRBD1 (6 bases). Germline loops: CDR1 SGHAT, CDR2 FQNNGV. V was cut by 1 base and J by 1 base, with 9 bases left in between. There are 15 residues in the CDR3. The CDR3 here is CASSLGRGGTDTQYF. The CDR3 DNA reads TGTGCCAGCAGCTTAGGCAGGGGAGGCACAGATACGCAGTATTTT. The complete variable domain, with remaining parts taken from reference TRBV11-2 and TRBJ2-3, reads EAGVAQSPRYKIIEKRQSVAFWCNPISGHATLYWYQQILGQGPKLLIQFQNNGVVDDSQLPKDRFSAERLKGVDSTLKIQPAKLEDSAVYLCASSLGRGGTDTQYFGPGTRLTVL.

The rearrangement joins TRBV9 to TRBJ2-1; D is tentatively TRBD1 or TRBD2 (5 bases each). V was pared by 4 bases and J by 13 bases, with 21 bases between. This CDR3 is built from 14 residues. Germline V gene lookup returns CDR1 SGDLS and CDR2 YYNGEE. In DNA form, the CDR3 reads TGTGCCAGCAGCCTCTACCGGGACGGGAAGGTCCAGTTCTTC. It is translated as CASSLYRDGKVQFF.

This clone was recorded a few times. V and J are TRBV23-1 and TRBJ1-5; 8 bases map to TRBD1. Being an ORF, TRBV23-1 has a function that is uncertain. Unmatched junction bases numbered 9, after V lost 4 bases and J lost 4 bases. CDR3 length equals 16 residues. The CDR3 is CASSLTEDRANQPQHF. The CDR3 nucleotides are TGCGCCAGCAGTCTTACCGAGGACAGGGCGAATCAGCCCCAGCATTTT.

The chain links TRBV6-6 to TRBJ2-7; D possibly uses TRBD1 or TRBD2 (5 bases each). The CDR3 consists of 13 residues. CDR1 MNHNY and CDR2 SVGAGI come from the germline V gene (reference sequence). Trimming removed 6 bases from V and 3 bases from J, with 12 bases in between. The CDR3 reads CASSRDGSYEQYF. The CDR3 region has the DNA TGTGCCAGCAGCCGGGACGGTAGCTACGAGCAGTACTTC.